This T cell receptor (beta chain) stems from a study of blood T cells in healthy people across ages. At least ten counts were recorded for this clonotype. PCR was performed a second time for about 7 to 11 cycles using a sample-barcoded 5' primer and a J-beta primer mix. TCRdb fed the 5' RACE reads into MiXCR, producing one record per CDR3 protein. The sample consists of approximately 940,000 distinct CDR3 sequences, 45% to 50% of them appearing once. The CDR3 length is 16 residues. Per germline, CDR1 DFQATT and CDR2 SNEGSKA (reference sequence). With 6 bases removed from V and 0 bases from J, the gap between germline ends came to 15 bases.

The chain uses TRBV20-1 and TRBJ2-6; D could derive from TRBD1 or TRBD2 (5 bases each). Sequenced input: blood. This receptor was obtained from a man under 40 in good health. The DNA of the CDR3 is TGCAGTGCCCGCGAGGGACGTTACTCTGGGGCCAACGTCCTGACTTTC. Protein sequence: CSAREGRYSGANVLTF.